Shown below are 9 T cell receptor beta chains from a single sample sequenced in a study of blood T cell repertoires in COVID-19. The data were produced by immunoSEQ multiplex PCR, yet TCRdb's version contains in-frame clones alone and is incomplete. The table shows tens of thousands of clones, with 60% to 85% occurring only once. Sample: peripheral blood. These receptors all stem from a human donor in a cohort sampled during active COVID-19.

In this sample, this clone turned up once. The chain uses TRBV5-1 and TRBJ2-2; D might be TRBD1 (5 bases). The V and J ends lost 0 bases and 4 bases respectively, with 7 bases between them. This CDR3 contains 14 residues. CDR1 and CDR2 (germline): SGHRS, YFSETQ. The CDR3 sequence: CASSLEGATGELFF. The CDR3 DNA sequence: TGCGCCAGCAGCTTGGAAGGGGCCACCGGGGAGCTGTTTTTT. Full variable domain (outside the CDR3, taken from reference TRBV5-1 and TRBJ2-2): KAGVTQTPRYLIKTRGQQVTLSCSPISGHRSVSWYQQTPGQGLQFLFEYFSETQRNKGNFPGRFSGRQFSNSRSEMNVSTLELGDSALYLCASSLEGATGELFFGEGSRLTVL.

V and J are TRBV5-1 and TRBJ1-4; D perhaps matches TRBD1 (6 bases). V was cut by 4 bases and J by 0 bases, with 10 bases left in between. Germline-derived CDR1 and CDR2 are SGHRS and YFSETQ. The CDR3 is made up of 15 amino acids. CDR3 sequence: CASSPQGSTNEKLFF. Here the CDR3 DNA reads TGCGCCAGCAGCCCTCAGGGGTCAACTAATGAAAAACTGTTTTTT. Full variable domain (rest looked up from reference TRBV5-1 and TRBJ1-4): KAGVTQTPRYLIKTRGQQVTLSCSPISGHRSVSWYQQTPGQGLQFLFEYFSETQRNKGNFPGRFSGRQFSNSRSEMNVSTLELGDSALYLCASSPQGSTNEKLFFGSGTQLSVL.

This chain connects TRBV18 to TRBJ2-7, with D uncertain. Germline V gene sequence: CDR1 KGHSH, CDR2 LQKENI. V lost 0 bases and J 0 bases, leaving 12 bases between the germline ends. This CDR3 spans 16 amino acids. CDR3 DNA: TGTGCCAGCTCACCACCCGGCGGCCTAAGCTCCTACGAGCAGTACTTC. As protein: CASSPPGGLSSYEQYF.

V is TRBV15 and J is TRBJ2-3; tentative D call: TRBD2 (6 bases). Germline CDR1 reads LNHNV; CDR2 reads YYDKDF (reference sequence). This CDR3 is 15 amino acids long. The V end was cut by 3 bases, the J end by 6 bases, with 16 bases between. The CDR3 DNA reads as TGTGCCACCAGCAGTCCTAGCGCCGAGGCCGATACGCAGTATTTT. It codes for CATSSPSAEADTQYF.

The chain carries TRBV9 and TRBJ2-1, with 11 bases that match TRBD2. CDR1 and CDR2 from the germline V gene are SGDLS and YYNGEE. With V trimmed by 3 bases and J by 6 bases, 5 bases remained unmatched. The CDR3 is 15 amino acids. The DNA of the CDR3 is TGTGCCAGCAGCGGACTAGCGGGGAGACGCAATGAGCAGTTCTTC. It specifies CASSGLAGRRNEQFF.

The V and J genes are TRBV6-6 and TRBJ2-7, with a possible D match to TRBD2 (5 bases). Germline V CDR1 and CDR2: MNHNY, SVGAGI (reference sequence). The CDR3 is 16 amino acids. The V gene lost 2 bases and the J gene lost 0 bases, with 14 bases spanning the gap. Written as DNA, the CDR3 is TGTGCCAGCAGTTACGCCTCACTAGTGCTCTCCTACGAGCAGTACTTC. Translated: CASSYASLVLSYEQYF.

J is TRBJ2-2 and V is TRBV9; 7 bases match TRBD1. Germline values: CDR1 SGDLS, CDR2 YYNGEE. This CDR3 has 15 amino acids. Trimming removed 4 bases from V and 1 base from J; junction bases left unmatched: 4. CDR3 sequence reads: CASSPRTGNTGELFF. The CDR3 coding sequence is TGTGCCAGCAGCCCCCGGACAGGGAACACCGGGGAGCTGTTTTTT.

The V and J genes are TRBV5-1 and TRBJ2-5; D is uncertain. CDR1 and CDR2 (germline): SGHRS, YFSETQ. CDR3 length equals 17 residues. V was cut by 5 bases and J by 5 bases, with 25 bases left in between. The CDR3 sequence: CASRRQQLTPGWETQYF. The CDR3 nucleotides read TGCGCCAGCAGAAGGCAACAGCTAACCCCTGGCTGGGAGACCCAGTACTTC.

The V and J genes are TRBV15 and TRBJ1-2; D gene unclear. The CDR3 length is 20 residues. From germline, CDR1 is LNHNV and CDR2 YYDKDF (reference sequence). The ends were cut back, 0 bases at V and 0 bases at J, with 23 bases in the middle. The CDR3 DNA reads TGTGCCACCAGCAGAGATCTTGTCGGCAGGCCTACATCCTCTAACTATGGCTACACCTTC. This translates into CATSRDLVGRPTSSNYGYTF.